The rows below give T cell receptor beta chains drawn from one sample of a study of blood T cell repertoires in COVID-19. Measured with immunoSEQ multiplex PCR; TCRdb has only the in-frame clones, and not every one. The table has some 100,000 clones, over 80% seen once. Sequencing used peripheral blood. The receptors shown here come from a human donor with active COVID-19. The donor label of this sample is uncertain. Each CDR3 is given with its conserved first and last residue. Each record gives: V gene, D gene, clone size, J gene, CDR3 protein, CDR3 DNA. D genes are given only for firm matches. Where a row states a size, it is once, few, many or the class of an expanded clone; other rows omit it.

TRBV7-9,TRBD2,NA,TRBJ2-2,CASIPKVGAGGAPGELFF,TGTGCCAGCATCCCCAAGGTCGGGGCGGGGGGCGCCCCCGGGGAGCTGTTTTTT
TRBV5-1,NA,NA,TRBJ2-7,CASSLVRYLRGEQYF,TGCGCCAGCAGCTTGGTGCGCTACCTCCGAGGGGAGCAGTACTTC
TRBV2,NA,NA,TRBJ1-3,CASSRQDILLSGNTIYF,TGTGCCAGCAGCAGACAGGATATCTTGCTCTCTGGAAACACCATATATTTT
TRBV27,TRBD1,few,TRBJ1-6,CASSLGPGGRGSPLHF,TGTGCCAGCAGTTTAGGTCCAGGGGGTAGAGGTTCACCCCTCCACTTT
TRBV5-8,NA,NA,TRBJ1-5,CASSLAGGSRQPQHF,TGTGCCAGCAGCTTGGCCGGAGGGTCAAGGCAGCCCCAGCATTTT
TRBV10-3,NA,NA,TRBJ2-1,CAISGRPGSYNEQFF,TGTGCCATCAGTGGGAGACCGGGCTCCTACAATGAGCAGTTCTTC
TRBV6-5,TRBD2,NA,TRBJ2-3,CASRSLGLGRDTQYF,TGTGCCAGCAGGTCCTTGGGGCTCGGGAGGGATACGCAGTATTTT
TRBV27,TRBD1,NA,TRBJ2-7,CASLEGTGAREQYF,TGTGCCAGCCTCGAAGGGACAGGGGCTCGGGAGCAGTACTTC
TRBV10-3,NA,NA,TRBJ2-3,CAISDGGAYTDTQYF,TGTGCCATCAGTGATGGGGGGGCGTACACAGATACGCAGTATTTT
TRBV7-2,TRBD1,few,TRBJ2-1,CASSPDGTDSYNEQFF,TGTGCCAGCAGCCCGGACGGGACAGACAGCTACAATGAGCAGTTCTTC
TRBV18,NA,NA,TRBJ2-7,CASAWGVGHEQYF,TGTGCCAGCGCCTGGGGGGTGGGTCACGAGCAGTACTTC
TRBV19,TRBD2,NA,TRBJ2-2,CASSSRLAGQTGELFF,TGTGCCAGTAGTAGCCGACTAGCGGGGCAAACCGGGGAGCTGTTTTTT
TRBV3-1/TRBV3-2,TRBD1,NA,TRBJ1-2,CASSQAGTGGKWGYGYTF,TGTGCCAGCAGCCAAGCCGGGACAGGGGGCAAGTGGGGCTATGGCTACACCTTC
TRBV5-4,NA,NA,TRBJ2-7,CASSSGYEQYF,TGTGCCAGCAGCTCCGGGTACGAGCAGTACTTC
TRBV9,TRBD2,NA,TRBJ2-2,CASSVGTSGGENTGELFF,TGTGCCAGCAGCGTAGGGACTAGCGGGGGGGAGAACACCGGGGAGCTGTTTTTT
TRBV2,NA,NA,TRBJ2-2,CASVSRRGTGELFF,TGTGCCAGCGTATCCAGGAGGGGCACCGGGGAGCTGTTTTTT
TRBV5-4,NA,many,TRBJ2-2,CASSPFVGNTGELFF,TGTGCCAGCAGCCCCTTCGTCGGGAACACCGGGGAGCTGTTTTTT
TRBV6-5,NA,NA,TRBJ2-7,CASSYTESSYEQYF,TGTGCCAGCAGTTACACGGAGAGCTCCTACGAGCAGTACTTC
TRBV6-4,NA,once,TRBJ2-1,CASSDNRNEQFF,TGTGCCAGCAGTGACAACAGGAATGAGCAGTTCTTC
TRBV20-1,NA,few,TRBJ1-1,CSAPSRGEAFF,TGCAGTGCCCCTTCTCGGGGTGAAGCTTTCTTT
TRBV15,NA,NA,TRBJ2-6,CATSSSRRGATGANVLTF,TGTGCCACCAGCAGTTCCCGTCGGGGGGCGACTGGGGCCAACGTCCTGACTTTC
TRBV5-6,NA,NA,TRBJ2-2,CASSLNRNTGELFF,TGTGCCAGCAGCTTGAACAGGAACACCGGGGAGCTGTTTTTT
TRBV3-1/TRBV3-2,TRBD2,NA,TRBJ2-1,CASSQGDSSAGNEQFF,TGTGCCAGCAGCCAAGGAGACAGCTCAGCGGGAAATGAGCAGTTCTTC
TRBV7-8,TRBD1,NA,TRBJ2-5,CASSLGTGQETQYF,TGTGCCAGCAGCCTTGGGACAGGCCAAGAGACCCAGTACTTC
TRBV6-5,NA,NA,TRBJ2-2,CASSYSGSTGELFF,TGTGCCAGCAGTTATTCCGGGAGCACCGGGGAGCTGTTTTTT
TRBV19,TRBD1,NA,TRBJ1-5,CASSLTLQGGVQPQHF,TGTGCCAGTAGTCTCACCTTACAGGGGGGTGTTCAGCCCCAGCATTTT
TRBV5-4,TRBD1,NA,TRBJ2-7,CASSRRDRDEQYF,TGTGCCAGCAGCCGTAGAGACAGGGACGAGCAGTACTTC
TRBV7-9,NA,NA,TRBJ1-1,CASSLQGYTEAFF,TGTGCCAGCAGCTTGCAGGGTTATACTGAAGCTTTCTTT
TRBV27,TRBD1,NA,TRBJ2-7,CAAGPDRANEQYF,TGTGCCGCCGGTCCCGACAGGGCTAACGAGCAGTACTTC
TRBV6-6,NA,NA,TRBJ1-5,CASSPRRGTFSNQPQHF,TGTGCCAGCAGTCCTCGCAGGGGTACTTTTAGCAATCAGCCCCAGCATTTT
TRBV6-5,NA,NA,TRBJ1-5,CASSYSQENQPQHF,TGTGCCAGCAGTTACTCACAGGAAAATCAGCCCCAGCATTTT
TRBV5-5,TRBD2,few,TRBJ2-5,CASSSGLAGTQYF,TGTGCCAGCAGCTCAGGACTAGCCGGGACCCAGTACTTC